The T cell receptor beta chain under discussion was sequenced for a study of Ad26.COV2.S vaccination and SARS-CoV-2 variants. About the study: Ad26.COV2.S, an intramuscular injection, was given once or twice 56 days apart. General study results and limits: Total responses of T cells may have been underestimated by the analyses of TCR breadth and depth. Post-vaccination breadth of spike-specific CD8+ and CD4+ T cell responses was reportedly substantial.

Concerning this clone: Antigen specificity is unknown.

Regarding treatment: 15 to 20 received Ad26.COV2.S at low or high dose, single or two shots; 5 received placebo; per-sample allocation not given. At day 63 after the first vaccine or placebo injection, samples were drawn. Participants' vaccine, an Ad26 vector, delivered Wuhan-strain SARS-CoV-2 spike. Sequenced by immunoSEQ multiplex PCR; TCRdb stores in-frame clones only, minus some. The sample includes 200,000 to 300,000 clones, around nine tenths of them seen just once. The specimen comprised peripheral blood, sampled in a trial of Ad26.COV2.S vaccine versus placebo. The clonotype was recovered from a person aged 18 to 59 who received the Ad26.COV2.S COVID-19 vaccine or a placebo.

The CDR3 sequence: CASSQTTNYGYTF. CDR3 DNA sequence: TGTGCCAGCAGCCAGACAACTAACTATGGCTACACCTTC. The chain has TRBV5-4 and TRBJ1-2; no definite D call. This CDR3 contains 13 residues. Germline assignment: CDR1 SGHNT and CDR2 YYREEE (reference sequence). Trimming removed 4 bases at V and 0 bases at J, with 7 bases between.